The 23 T cell receptor beta chains presented below share a single source sample, sequenced in a study of T-cell reconstitution after alpha-beta-depleted transplantation in children. Preparing the TCRbeta library involved the use of unique molecular identifiers. TCRdb reprocessed the PCR reads via MiXCR and lists one record per CDR3 protein. The sample consists of approximately 1,000,000 distinct CDR3 sequences, around 30% of them appearing once. The material was PBMCs, mostly from graft donor cells, obtained 360 days after TCRalphabeta/CD19-depleted stem cell transplant. The source is a boy younger than two who had a stem cell transplant for SCID, so the T cells may come from the graft donor.

The chain has TRBV7-8 and TRBJ2-1; D might be TRBD2 (6 bases). The CDR3 covers 15 residues. V lost 0 bases, J lost 5 bases, and 11 bases lay in between. Per the germline V gene, CDR1 is SGHVS and CDR2 is FQNEAQ. CDR3 amino acids: CASSLAGGFHNEQFF. The CDR3 coding sequence is TGTGCCAGCAGCTTAGCGGGGGGTTTCCACAATGAGCAGTTCTTC.

In its sample, this clonotype was seen a few times. The J gene is TRBJ1-4, the V gene TRBV5-1; D perhaps matches TRBD1 (5 bases). The CDR3 spans 15 residues. Germline CDR1 and CDR2: SGHRS and YFSETQ. The V end lost 2 bases, the J end lost 7 bases, and 15 bases lay between the germline ends. CDR3 nucleotide sequence: TGCGCCAGCAGCTTTGGGGACGCTGGACGTGAAAAACTGTTTTTT. It yields the protein CASSFGDAGREKLFF.

This clonotype was counted between two and nine times. The gene calls are TRBV28 and TRBJ2-3, with D hard to call. The V gene's germline CDR1 is MDHEN and CDR2 SYDVKM. V lost 10 bases to trimming and J lost 5 bases, with 16 bases between them. This CDR3 has 13 amino acids. In nucleotides, the CDR3 is TGTGCCACCGCCGGCCCCCCAGTAGATACGCAGTATTTT. Protein: CATAGPPVDTQYF.

The chain joins TRBV7-6 to TRBJ2-3; D not certain. Germline V CDR1 and CDR2: SGHVS, FNYEAQ. V lost 1 base and J lost 3, with 11 bases in between. CDR3 length: 15 amino acids. CDR3 nucleotide sequence: TGTGCCAGCAGCTTAGGGACCTCTATAACAGATACGCAGTATTTT. Its protein is CASSLGTSITDTQYF.

As for this clonotype: No conserved phenylalanine or tryptophan ends this CDR3, so it is likely a read error. The rearrangement links TRBV2 to TRBJ2-1; 9 bases match TRBD1. The J segment lost 4 bases and the V segment lost 6 bases, leaving 10 bases of the junction unmatched. Germline loops: CDR1 SNHLY, CDR2 FYNNEI. The CDR3 is 16 amino acids. The CDR3: CASSSLQGAWYNEQFY. CDR3 coding DNA: TGTGCCAGCAGCTCATTACAGGGGGCCTGGTACAATGAGCAGTTCTAC.

The rearrangement links TRBV5-1 to TRBJ2-7; a weak D match, TRBD1 (6 bases). Germline-derived CDR1 and CDR2 are SGHRS and YFSETQ. Trimming left V 0 bases short and J 0 bases short, with 19 bases between. This CDR3 region has 18 residues. CDR3 sequence: CASSLAARGPSISYEQYF. For the CDR3, the DNA is TGCGCCAGCAGCTTGGCTGCCAGGGGCCCCTCCATCTCCTACGAGCAGTACTTC.

V and J are TRBV28 and TRBJ1-2; 8 bases fit TRBD1. Trimming at V came to 2 bases and at J to 8 bases, leaving 22 bases not matched to a gene. Germline-derived CDR1 and CDR2 are MDHEN and SYDVKM. The CDR3 contains 19 residues. The CDR3 reads CASSLITRGQIPPLAGYTF. CDR3 bases: TGTGCCAGCAGTTTAATCACCAGGGGGCAAATCCCCCCACTTGCGGGCTACACCTTC.

V usage is TRBV7-6 and J usage is TRBJ2-3, with D possibly matching TRBD2 (5 bases). The V gene lost 5 bases and the J gene lost 5 bases, with 20 bases spanning the gap. CDR3 size: 16 residues. Germline CDR1 reads SGHVS; CDR2 reads FNYEAQ. In DNA, the CDR3 is TGTGCCAGCAGCGTCTTGGGAGTCCGTCGGGGAGATACGCAGTATTTT. Residues: CASSVLGVRRGDTQYF. Full variable domain (outside the CDR3, taken from reference TRBV7-6 and TRBJ2-3): GAGVSQSPRYKVTKRGQDVALRCDPISGHVSLYWYRQALGQGPEFLTYFNYEAQQDKSGLPNDRFSAERPEGSISTLTIQRTEQRDSAMYRCASSVLGVRRGDTQYFGPGTRLTVL.

The genes are TRBV6-6 and TRBJ2-1, with unresolved D. From germline, CDR1 is MNHNY and CDR2 SVGAGI (reference sequence). CDR3 length equals 12 residues. Trimming stripped 2 bases from V and 10 bases from J, with 9 bases between. DNA of the CDR3: TGTGCCAGCAGTTACGAGTCCAGGGAGCAGTTCTTC. Translation gives CASSYESREQFF.

This chain uses TRBV28 with TRBJ1-1; 7 bases align to TRBD1. There are 13 residues in the CDR3. The ends lost 6 bases at V and 4 bases at J; junction bases unmatched: 5. Germline assignment: CDR1 MDHEN and CDR2 SYDVKM. The CDR3 here is CASRGGYRTEAFF. DNA for the CDR3: TGTGCCAGCAGAGGGGGCTACCGCACTGAAGCTTTCTTT.

This clonotype appeared a single time. The chain has TRBV3-1 and TRBJ2-3; D might be TRBD2 (6 bases). Germline CDR1 reads LGHDT; CDR2 reads YNNKEL (reference sequence). V was cut by 4 bases and J by 2 bases, with 10 bases left in between. The CDR3 loop spans 14 amino acids. CDR3 protein: CASSRSGLTDTQYF. CDR3 coding DNA: TGTGCCAGCAGCCGTAGCGGCCTCACAGATACGCAGTATTTT.

The chain combines TRBV20-1 with TRBJ1-3, with a weak D call TRBD1 (6 bases). Germline V gene lookup returns CDR1 DFQATT and CDR2 SNEGSKA (reference sequence). V was cut by 5 bases and J by 0 bases, with 14 bases left in between. This CDR3 contains 15 residues. The CDR3 nucleotides read TGCAGTGCTTCGGACAGAGTCTTCTCTGGAAACACCATATATTTT. Protein: CSASDRVFSGNTIYF.

This clonotype was recorded a few times. This chain joins TRBV28 and TRBJ2-7; D gene ambiguous. The CDR3 is 15 amino acids. Trimming removed 3 bases from V and 1 base from J, with 13 bases in between. The germline CDR1 and CDR2 sequences are MDHEN and SYDVKM. The CDR3 sequence is CASSLGWVSSYEQYF. The CDR3 DNA sequence: TGTGCCAGCAGTTTGGGCTGGGTTAGTTCCTACGAGCAGTACTTC. The full variable domain, rest sourced from reference TRBV28 and TRBJ2-7, is DVKVTQSSRYLVKRTGEKVFLECVQDMDHENMFWYRQDPGLGLRLIYFSYDVKMKEKGDIPEGYSVSREKKERFSLILESASTNQTSMYLCASSLGWVSSYEQYFGPGTRLTVT.

This clonotype was seen only a few times. This CDR3 is CASSSGPRNYEQFF. CDR3 bases: TGCGCCAGCAGCTCCGGGCCCCGGAACTATGAGCAGTTCTTC. The V call is TRBV5-1, the J call TRBJ2-1; D not certain. Trimming removed 3 bases at V and 8 bases at J, with 15 bases between. This CDR3 is 14 amino acids long. Looked up from germline, CDR1 is SGHRS and CDR2 is YFSETQ.

The V call is TRBV2, the J call TRBJ2-1; TRBD1 might be the D (5 bases). V was pared by 7 bases and J by 5 bases, with 15 bases between. CDR1 and CDR2 (germline): SNHLY, FYNNEI. CDR3 length equals 14 residues. Here the CDR3 DNA reads TGTGCCAGCATGGGCAGGGCTTGGGACAATGAGCAGTTCTTC. Translated: CASMGRAWDNEQFF. The full variable domain, rest sourced from reference TRBV2 and TRBJ2-1, is EPEVTQTPSHQVTQMGQEVILRCVPISNHLYFYWYRQILGQKVEFLVSFYNNEISEKSEIFDDQFSVERPDGSNFTLKIRSTKLEDSAMYFCASMGRAWDNEQFFGPGTRLTVL.

In its sample, this clonotype was seen once. This sequence joins TRBV18 and TRBJ1-1; 9 positions agree with TRBD1. Germline CDR1 is KGHSH and CDR2 is LQKENI. The junction had 4 bases not matched to a gene; V was cut back by 3 bases and J by 5 bases. This CDR3 is built from 14 residues. The CDR3 sequence: CASSPGQGLTEAFF. CDR3 coding DNA: TGTGCCAGCTCACCGGGACAGGGATTGACTGAAGCTTTCTTT.

This clonotype was counted many times. The V and J genes are TRBV11-2 and TRBJ2-1; perhaps D is TRBD1 or TRBD2 (5 bases each). Germline assignment: CDR1 SGHAT and CDR2 FQNNGV. The CDR3 runs 13 residues. V was trimmed by 2 bases and J by 6 bases, leaving 8 bases between them. CDR3 DNA: TGTGCCAGCAGCTTATCAGGGAGCAATGAGCAGTTCTTC. Translated: CASSLSGSNEQFF.

Only a few counts were recorded for this clonotype. The chain uses TRBV12-3 or TRBV12-4 and TRBJ2-3; D is uncertain. Trimming took off 6 bases at V and 6 bases at J, with 10 bases between the two ends. CDR3 length equals 12 residues. In DNA, the CDR3 is TGTGCCAGCAGGGCGACTGGGGATACGCAGTATTTT. Amino acid sequence: CASRATGDTQYF.

This clonotype was recorded a few times. V is TRBV4-1 and J is TRBJ2-7; the D gene could be TRBD1 or TRBD2 (5 bases each). The CDR3 is 15 amino acids. Germline loops: CDR1 MGHRA, CDR2 YSYEKL. Trimming stripped 3 bases from V and 4 bases from J, with 16 bases between. CDR3 sequence (DNA): TGCGCCAGCAGCCATGGAGTTGTGGGGGTTTACGAGCAGTACTTC. This codes for CASSHGVVGVYEQYF.

This clonotype was picked up a small number of times. V gene TRBV7-9 combines with J gene TRBJ2-7; 7 positions match TRBD1. Germline CDR1 and CDR2: SEHNR and FQNEAQ (reference sequence). The CDR3 has 14 residues. Trimming took 6 bases from V and 5 from J; bases not matched to a gene: 10. The chain's CDR3 is CASSPSLQGDEQYF. DNA of the CDR3: TGTGCCAGCAGTCCATCCCTCCAGGGGGACGAGCAGTACTTC.

V and J are TRBV5-1 and TRBJ2-1; D may be TRBD1 (5 bases). Germline V gene sequence: CDR1 SGHRS, CDR2 YFSETQ. This CDR3 region has 16 residues. Trimming took 7 bases from V and 0 from J, leaving 17 bases between them. As DNA, the CDR3 is TGCGCCAGCTCCAGGTTGGGCGACAGCTCCTACAATGAGCAGTTCTTC. Its translation is CASSRLGDSSYNEQFF.

The V call is TRBV3-1, the J call TRBJ2-5; TRBD1 aligns across 8 bases. In germline, CDR1 is LGHDT, CDR2 YNNKEL (reference sequence). The trim removed 0 bases at V and 5 bases at J, leaving 17 bases unmatched. This CDR3 is 19 amino acids long. The CDR3 protein is CASSQDLAGGGFRWETQYF. In nucleotides, the CDR3 is TGTGCCAGCAGCCAAGATCTTGCAGGGGGCGGATTTCGATGGGAGACCCAGTACTTC.

CDR3 bases: TGTGCCAGCAACAGACAGGTGATAGGCTATGGCTACACCTTC. It specifies CASNRQVIGYGYTF. The chain is built from TRBV2 and TRBJ1-2; TRBD1 might be the D (6 bases). The CDR3 covers 14 residues. Trimming removed 7 bases from V and 4 bases from J, with 16 bases in between. Germline lookup yields CDR1 SNHLY and CDR2 FYNNEI.